The 3 T cell receptor beta chains reported below all come from one sample, sequenced in a study of glioma-infiltrating T cells. The iRepertoire nested amplicon-rescue multiplex PCR amplified TCR alpha and beta CDR3s from RNA. TCRdb re-analysed the multiplex PCR reads in MiXCR, keeping a single row per CDR3 protein. Here the sample spans tens of thousands of distinct CDR3 sequences, 23% being singletons. Sequenced input: glioma tissue, nonneoplastic brain tissue, or PBMCs (not recorded which). All receptors derive from a human donor with low-grade glioma or glioblastoma, undergoing nonglioma brain surgery, or in good health (not recorded which).

Ten or more counts support this clonotype. V gene TRBV7-6 combines with J gene TRBJ2-3; TRBD2 aligns across 9 bases. After removal of 1 base from V and 1 base from J, the junction contained 9 bases not matched to a gene. The CDR3 spans 18 residues. CDR1 and CDR2 from the germline V gene are SGHVS and FNYEAQ. CDR3 sequence reads: CASSLESSVAGGTDTQYF. CDR3 in DNA: TGTGCCAGCAGCTTAGAAAGTTCGGTAGCGGGAGGCACAGATACGCAGTATTTT.

This clonotype was recorded at least ten times. This chain connects TRBV20-1 to TRBJ2-7, with 13 nucleotides matching TRBD2. J gave up 6 bases and V 5 bases, and 13 bases lay outside the gene matches. The germline V gene encodes CDR1 DFQATT and CDR2 SNEGSKA (reference sequence). The CDR3 is 16 amino acids. CDR3 region: CSAFPSGLAGIGEQYF. CDR3 sequence (DNA): TGCAGTGCTTTTCCTTCGGGACTAGCGGGAATCGGCGAGCAGTACTTC.

This clonotype was recorded at least ten times. The rearrangement uses TRBV28 and TRBJ2-7, with TRBD2 matching 7 bases. In germline, CDR1 is MDHEN, CDR2 SYDVKM. CDR3 length: 14 residues. Trimming removed 7 bases from V and 5 bases from J; junction bases left unmatched: 11. The CDR3 DNA reads TGTGCCAGCAATGGGGGGGAGTCTCGCCACGAGCAGTACTTC. It encodes CASNGGESRHEQYF.